This T cell receptor (beta chain) was recorded in a study of beta chain features in type 1 diabetes. Stem cell-like memory, regulatory, central memory and naive CD4+ cells were sorted via CD45RO/CCR7/CD25/CD127/CD95/CD27. Purities in excess of 95% were seen in all sorted populations. Whole-study findings and limits: Shorter TCRB CDR3s, moderately but significantly so, marked every one of the four CD4+ subsets in Type 1 diabetes patients.

V was pared by 6 bases and J by 5 bases, with 14 bases between. The CDR3 has 14 amino acids. Germline V gene sequence: CDR1 MNHNS, CDR2 SASEGT. Of the isolated RNA, all was reverse transcribed, and so the sequenced material was expressed TCRB transcripts. Data came from immunoSEQ multiplex PCR; TCRdb stores just in-frame clones and leaves some out. Of about 400,000 clones listed, around an eighth are singletons. A note on this clone: Its antigen remains unknown.

This TCR came from a young woman with type 1 diabetes. The material sequenced was naive CD4+ T cells from blood. The chain uses TRBV6-1 and TRBJ2-1; weak D call: TRBD1 (6 bases). The CDR3 DNA reads as TGTGCCAGCAGAACCGGACAGCTACACAATGAGCAGTTCTTC. The encoded protein is CASRTGQLHNEQFF.